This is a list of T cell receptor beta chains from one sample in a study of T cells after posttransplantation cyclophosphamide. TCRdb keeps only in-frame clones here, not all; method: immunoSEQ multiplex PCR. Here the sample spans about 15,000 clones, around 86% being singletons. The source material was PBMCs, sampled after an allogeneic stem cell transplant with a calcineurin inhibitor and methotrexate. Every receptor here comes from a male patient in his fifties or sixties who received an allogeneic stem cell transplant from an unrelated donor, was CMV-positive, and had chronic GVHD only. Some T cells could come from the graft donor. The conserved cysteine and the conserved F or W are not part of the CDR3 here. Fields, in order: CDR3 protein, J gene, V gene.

CDR3aa: ASSLLNRGIHEQY; j_gene: TRBJ2-7; v_gene: TRBV7-9
CDR3aa: ASSADRGKYTEAF; j_gene: TRBJ1-1; v_gene: TRBV6-1
CDR3aa: ASSPRQGDYNEQF; j_gene: TRBJ2-1; v_gene: TRBV18
CDR3aa: ASSLFGEGAYEQY; j_gene: TRBJ2-7; v_gene: TRBV11-3
CDR3aa: ASSSGIADTQY; j_gene: TRBJ2-3; v_gene: TRBV27
CDR3aa: ASALGTRGTYEQY; j_gene: TRBJ2-7; v_gene: TRBV19
CDR3aa: SVDIVLGQGKFYGYT; j_gene: TRBJ1-2; v_gene: TRBV29-1
CDR3aa: ASSWSDSSGNTIY; j_gene: TRBJ1-3; v_gene: TRBV5-5
CDR3aa: ASTRTGGGYGYT; j_gene: TRBJ1-2; v_gene: TRBV19
CDR3aa: ASSTSSGSTYEQY; j_gene: TRBJ2-7; v_gene: TRBV19
CDR3aa: ASSQEADFKEQF; j_gene: TRBJ2-1; v_gene: TRBV4-1
CDR3aa: ASSGQGGGSDEKLF; j_gene: TRBJ1-4; v_gene: TRBV7-9
CDR3aa: ASSQEGQGNEKLF; j_gene: TRBJ1-4; v_gene: TRBV4-3
CDR3aa: ASSLRQARNEQF; j_gene: TRBJ2-1; v_gene: TRBV11-2
CDR3aa: ASSFSMGQKMPY; j_gene: TRBJ2-7; v_gene: TRBV7-9
CDR3aa: ATRAGWNTEAF; j_gene: TRBJ1-1; v_gene: TRBV6-1
CDR3aa: ASSQETRGGSNYGYT; j_gene: TRBJ1-2; v_gene: TRBV4-2
CDR3aa: ASSWTQGLDEQF; j_gene: TRBJ2-1; v_gene: TRBV5-6
CDR3aa: ASSPVGGGLYEQY; j_gene: TRBJ2-7; v_gene: TRBV13
CDR3aa: ASSPSSLGHIQY; j_gene: TRBJ2-4; v_gene: TRBV7-9
CDR3aa: ASSRSGGSQETQY; j_gene: TRBJ2-5; v_gene: TRBV19
CDR3aa: ASRYSYTGELF; j_gene: TRBJ2-2; v_gene: TRBV7-9
CDR3aa: ASSPDSRGTQY; j_gene: TRBJ2-3; v_gene: TRBV19
CDR3aa: ASSLTSGSRRQF; j_gene: TRBJ2-1; v_gene: TRBV4-3
CDR3aa: ATRAGYTEAF; j_gene: TRBJ1-1; v_gene: TRBV19
CDR3aa: ASSRIQGAVEKLF; j_gene: TRBJ1-4; v_gene: TRBV4-2
CDR3aa: ASSLLVSPYEQY; j_gene: TRBJ2-7; v_gene: TRBV27
CDR3aa: ASTSASSYNEQF; j_gene: TRBJ2-1; v_gene: TRBV19
CDR3aa: ASLLYLITTTDTQY; j_gene: TRBJ2-3; v_gene: TRBV12-5
CDR3aa: ASRGQLSNQPQH; j_gene: TRBJ1-5; v_gene: TRBV5-8
CDR3aa: ASSQTGVTTEAF; j_gene: TRBJ1-1; v_gene: TRBV28
CDR3aa: ASSFGQFHNQPQH; j_gene: TRBJ1-5; v_gene: TRBV5-5
CDR3aa: ASNWAGGYEQY; j_gene: TRBJ2-7; v_gene: TRBV6-6
CDR3aa: ASSPTGTGTTGELF; j_gene: TRBJ2-2; v_gene: TRBV18
CDR3aa: ASSLFRTGKEKLF; j_gene: TRBJ1-4; v_gene: TRBV28
CDR3aa: ASSVSETQY; j_gene: TRBJ2-5; v_gene: TRBV2
CDR3aa: ASSPRFSGAQETQY; j_gene: TRBJ2-5; v_gene: TRBV18
CDR3aa: ASTTGTRAGETQY; j_gene: TRBJ2-5; v_gene: TRBV19
CDR3aa: ASSWGAGSGWPQH; j_gene: TRBJ1-5; v_gene: TRBV5-5
CDR3aa: ASSYSGGTNTEAF; j_gene: TRBJ1-1; v_gene: TRBV6-5
CDR3aa: ASSLGLEAEQY; j_gene: TRBJ2-7; v_gene: TRBV4-1
CDR3aa: ASSLEQGASETQY; j_gene: TRBJ2-5; v_gene: TRBV28
CDR3aa: ASSQYRPYEQY; j_gene: TRBJ2-7; v_gene: TRBV7-2
CDR3aa: ASSSDSGGNTIY; j_gene: TRBJ1-3; v_gene: TRBV5-6
CDR3aa: ASSLGLALDNEQF; j_gene: TRBJ2-1; v_gene: TRBV7-9
CDR3aa: SAGRDSENTGELF; j_gene: TRBJ2-2; v_gene: TRBV29-1
CDR3aa: SVGTVEKLF; j_gene: TRBJ1-4; v_gene: TRBV29-1
CDR3aa: ASRQGVGNSPLH; j_gene: TRBJ1-6; v_gene: TRBV9
CDR3aa: ASSLLEGYGYT; j_gene: TRBJ1-2; v_gene: TRBV27
CDR3aa: ASIFWTGVSYGQY; j_gene: TRBJ2-7; v_gene: TRBV2
CDR3aa: ASSLYEGIGYEQY; j_gene: TRBJ2-7; v_gene: TRBV5-6
CDR3aa: ASSYGTATEKLF; j_gene: TRBJ1-4; v_gene: TRBV6-5
CDR3aa: ASKRDRDNEQF; j_gene: TRBJ2-1; v_gene: TRBV2
CDR3aa: ASSLRANTGELF; j_gene: TRBJ2-2; v_gene: TRBV5-1
CDR3aa: AISGQGANYGYT; j_gene: TRBJ1-2; v_gene: TRBV10-3